The 27 T cell receptor beta chains given below trace back to one sample, sequenced in a study of shared clonotypes between healthy human individuals. Produced via immunoSEQ multiplex PCR; TCRdb's table is partial and in-frame only. Found here are fewer than 1.8 million clones, around 98.5% of them singletons; the top ten hold approximately 0.38%. Sequenced: naive CD4+ T cells sorted from blood. Subset described: CD45RA+ positively selected. The receptors here all came from a man aged 30-40 years in good health.

The chain combines TRBV19 with TRBJ2-1; 7 positions match TRBD1. With V trimmed by 3 bases and J by 3 bases, 8 bases remained unmatched. Germline lookup yields CDR1 LNHDA and CDR2 SQIVND (reference sequence). The CDR3 runs 16 residues. The CDR3 DNA reads as TGTGCCAGTAGTATTGGGGTTCAGGGGGACTACAATGAGCAGTTCTTC. Amino acids: CASSIGVQGDYNEQFF.

The chain couples TRBV7-2 to TRBJ2-7; D gene uncertain. The CDR3 is made up of 14 amino acids. Trimming pared 3 bases from V and 2 bases from J, leaving 11 bases between. Germline CDR1 is SGHTA and CDR2 is FQGNSA. The CDR3 loop is CASSFQVPTYEQYF. CDR3 DNA: TGTGCCAGCAGCTTTCAGGTCCCAACCTACGAGCAGTACTTC.

The genes are TRBV5-1 and TRBJ1-4; 8 nucleotides agree with TRBD1. The CDR3 sequence is 18 residues long. The germline V gene encodes CDR1 SGHRS and CDR2 YFSETQ. The V segment lost 3 bases and the J segment 0 bases; nucleotides outside the gene matches: 10. DNA for the CDR3: TGCGCCAGCAGCTGGGACGGGACAGGCGACTCAACTAATGAAAAACTGTTTTTT. It is translated as CASSWDGTGDSTNEKLFF.

The chain carries TRBV10-3 and TRBJ1-2, with 7 bases lining up with TRBD1. This CDR3 contains 13 residues. The J segment lost 5 bases and the V segment lost 3 bases, leaving 3 bases of the junction unmatched. Looked up from germline, CDR1 is ENHRY and CDR2 is SYGVKD. This CDR3 is CAISDDRDYGYTF. CDR3 sequence (DNA): TGTGCCATCAGTGACGACAGGGATTATGGCTACACCTTC.

The V gene is TRBV15, the J gene TRBJ2-2, with 11 nucleotides matching TRBD2. Germline V gene data show CDR1 as LNHNV and CDR2 as YYDKDF (reference sequence). Germline trimming cut 6 bases from V and 6 bases from J; bases unmatched to any gene: 3. CDR3 length: 14 residues. This CDR3 is CATSLAGGAGELFF. In DNA form, the CDR3 reads TGTGCCACCAGTCTAGCGGGAGGCGCCGGGGAGCTGTTTTTT.

The count of this clone is one. The chain combines TRBV2 with TRBJ2-5, with TRBD2 identical over 10 bases. Trimming cost V 6 bases and J 0 bases; bases outside gene matches: 10. From germline, CDR1 is SNHLY and CDR2 FYNNEI. This CDR3 has 17 amino acids. The CDR3, as DNA: TGTGCCAGCAGGATTTCCGGGACTAGCGCTTACCAAGAGACCCAGTACTTC. Translating gives CASRISGTSAYQETQYF.

This chain uses TRBV18 with TRBJ2-7; 11 positions agree with TRBD2. This CDR3 is built from 15 residues. From germline, CDR1 is KGHSH and CDR2 LQKENI. V trimming: 3 bases; J trimming: 4 bases; junction bases outside the gene matches: 5. CDR3 DNA sequence: TGTGCCAGCTCACCCGCCGGGACTAGCGGATACGAGCAGTACTTC. It translates to CASSPAGTSGYEQYF.

The gene calls are TRBV5-4 and TRBJ2-5, with D uncertain. CDR1 is SGHNT, CDR2 YYREEE, per germline (reference sequence). V dropped 0 bases and J dropped 5 bases, with 11 bases sitting between them. This CDR3 has 14 residues. The CDR3 coding sequence is TGTGCCAGCAGCTTGGCTGGGCTCGGTGAGACCCAGTACTTC. Translation: CASSLAGLGETQYF.

The J gene is TRBJ1-4, the V gene TRBV4-3; 8 nucleotides align to TRBD1. V lost 1 base, J lost 4 bases, and 5 bases stayed unmatched. This CDR3 spans 16 amino acids. Germline V CDR1 and CDR2: LGHNA, YSLEER. CDR3 sequence reads: CASSQALQGGNEKLFF. CDR3 bases: TGCGCCAGCAGCCAAGCGTTACAGGGGGGTAATGAAAAACTGTTTTTT.

CDR3 nucleotides: TGCGCCAGTAAACCCGGGACAGACTCCTACGAGCAGTACTTC. Translation: CASKPGTDSYEQYF. The genes are TRBV5-1 and TRBJ2-7; 7 bases fit TRBD1. Germline V gives CDR1 SGHRS, CDR2 YFSETQ. V gave up 8 bases and J gave up 0 bases; unmatched junction bases: 8. There are 14 residues in the CDR3.

The rearrangement uses TRBV19 and TRBJ2-1; tentative D call: TRBD2 (6 bases). Trimming cost V 0 bases and J 9 bases, with 12 bases left between them. The V gene's germline CDR1 is LNHDA and CDR2 SQIVND (reference sequence). This CDR3 spans 14 amino acids. The CDR3 here is CASSIDRGEFEQFF. CDR3 nucleotides: TGTGCCAGTAGTATAGATCGCGGGGAGTTTGAGCAGTTCTTC. Drawing the rest from reference TRBV19 and TRBJ2-1, the complete variable domain is DGGITQSPKYLFRKEGQNVTLSCEQNLNHDAMYWYRQDPGQGLRLIYYSQIVNDFQKGDIAEGYSVSREKKESFPLTVTSAQKNPTAFYLCASSIDRGEFEQFFGPGTRLTVL.

The V call is TRBV7-9, the J call TRBJ2-7; TRBD2 aligns across 13 bases. Germline trimming cut 3 bases from V and 5 bases from J; bases unmatched to any gene: 7. In germline, CDR1 is SEHNR, CDR2 FQNEAQ (reference sequence). CDR3 length equals 16 residues. The CDR3 sequence is CASSFGTSGIVDEQYF. CDR3 DNA sequence: TGTGCCAGCAGCTTCGGGACTAGCGGGATAGTCGACGAGCAGTACTTC.

The chain recombines TRBV5-4 with TRBJ2-7, with 7 bases lining up with TRBD1. After removal of 4 bases from V and 2 bases from J, the junction contained 9 bases not matched to a gene. The CDR3 is 15 amino acids. Germline assignment: CDR1 SGHNT and CDR2 YYREEE (reference sequence). CDR3 DNA: TGTGCCAGCAGCCCGAAGGGACAGCTCCCCTACGAGCAGTACTTC. It is translated as CASSPKGQLPYEQYF.

The genes are TRBV6-1 and TRBJ2-3; D gene ambiguous. This CDR3 spans 14 amino acids. Germline V lookup: CDR1 MNHNS, CDR2 SASEGT. V was clipped by 6 bases and J by 1 base, with 11 bases between them. CDR3 loop: CASSAGLGTDTQYF. CDR3 nucleotides: TGTGCCAGCAGCGCTGGTTTGGGCACAGATACGCAGTATTTT.

Concerning this clone: This same CDR3 is encoded by further DNA sequences in the sample. This rearrangement joins TRBV7-6 to TRBJ2-1, with D hard to call. The CDR3 extends over 13 amino acids. The V and J ends lost 1 base and 4 bases respectively, with 5 bases between them. CDR1 and CDR2 from the germline V gene are SGHVS and FNYEAQ. The CDR3 spells CASSLGAYNEQFF. The CDR3 nucleotides read TGTGCCAGCAGCTTAGGCGCTTACAATGAGCAGTTCTTC.

This clone was picked up one time. The chain combines TRBV7-9 with TRBJ2-2; weak D call: TRBD2 (6 bases). Between the trimmed V and J ends, which lost 5 bases and 4 bases, there was a span of 14 bases. The CDR3 extends over 15 amino acids. Per germline, CDR1 SEHNR and CDR2 FQNEAQ (reference sequence). The CDR3 DNA is TGTGCCAGCAGCGCGCCGGGACTGATCACCGGGGAGCTGTTTTTT. As protein: CASSAPGLITGELFF.

J is TRBJ2-7 and V is TRBV5-4, with a possible D match to TRBD1 (6 bases). The V gene lost 0 bases and the J gene lost 7 bases, with 17 bases spanning the gap. Germline V gene data show CDR1 as SGHNT and CDR2 as YYREEE (reference sequence). CDR3 length: 15 amino acids. The CDR3 DNA sequence: TGTGCCAGCAGCTTGGCAGACAGGCGGGCGGAAGAGCAGTACTTC. Its translation is CASSLADRRAEEQYF. Filled out from reference TRBV5-4 and TRBJ2-7, the complete variable domain reads ETGVTQSPTHLIKTRGQQVTLRCSSQSGHNTVSWYQQALGQGPQFIFQYYREEENGRGNFPPRFSGLQFPNYSSELNVNALELDDSALYLCASSLADRRAEEQYFGPGTRLTVT.

CDR3 region: CASSLTDLTGELFF. For the CDR3, the DNA is TGTGCCAGCAGTTTGACCGACCTCACCGGGGAGCTGTTTTTT. This sequence joins TRBV27 and TRBJ2-2; no firm D call. This CDR3 comprises 14 residues. Per germline, CDR1 MNHEY and CDR2 SMNVEV (reference sequence). V lost 3 bases and J 4 bases, leaving 9 bases between the germline ends.

The chain combines TRBV15 with TRBJ2-1; TRBD2 aligns across 11 bases. J was trimmed by 6 bases and V by 1 base; bases with no gene match: 5. The germline CDR1 and CDR2 sequences are LNHNV and YYDKDF (reference sequence). The CDR3 consists of 16 residues. The CDR3 DNA is TGTGCCACCAGCAGAGTCGGCCTAGCGGGAGGCAATGAGCAGTTCTTC. Protein sequence: CATSRVGLAGGNEQFF.

Here the CDR3 DNA reads TGTGCCAGCAGCTTGTGGGGGCAAATGAACACTGAAGCTTTCTTT. Translated: CASSLWGQMNTEAFF. The chain links TRBV7-2 to TRBJ1-1; TRBD1 might be the D (6 bases). V gave up 3 bases and J gave up 0 bases, with 11 bases separating them. Germline CDR1 and CDR2: SGHTA and FQGNSA. This CDR3 spans 15 amino acids. Looking up the rest from reference TRBV7-2 and TRBJ1-1 gives the full variable domain: GAGVSQSPSNKVTEKGKDVELRCDPISGHTALYWYRQSLGQGLEFLIYFQGNSAPDKSGLPSDRFSAERTGGSVSTLTIQRTQQEDSAVYLCASSLWGQMNTEAFFGQGTRLTVV.

The J gene is TRBJ2-7, the V gene TRBV10-1; 8 bases match TRBD1. CDR1 is WNHNN and CDR2 is SYGVQD in the germline V gene (reference sequence). The CDR3 runs to 15 residues. V gave up 0 bases and J gave up 3 bases; unmatched junction bases: 4. In nucleotides, the CDR3 is TGCGCCAGCAGTGAGTCTGGGACAGGACACTACGAGCAGTACTTC. Protein sequence: CASSESGTGHYEQYF.

CDR3 region: CASSLSGLEQYF. The CDR3 DNA follows: TGTGCCAGCAGTTTATCCGGGCTCGAGCAGTACTTC. V and J are TRBV28 and TRBJ2-7, with D unclear. Trimming pared 1 base from V and 6 bases from J, leaving 7 bases between. Germline CDR1 and CDR2: MDHEN and SYDVKM. The CDR3 loop spans 12 amino acids.

This chain links TRBV10-3 with TRBJ2-7, with D maybe TRBD1 (7 bases). This CDR3 is 17 amino acids long. The germline CDR1 and CDR2 sequences are ENHRY and SYGVKD. V lost 0 bases, J lost 3 bases, and 18 bases lay in between. CDR3 residues: CAISESVGGTDVYEQYF. The CDR3 nucleotides read TGTGCCATCAGTGAGTCGGTAGGCGGGACAGACGTCTACGAGCAGTACTTC.

Here the CDR3 reads CASSQRGSKNIQYF. The CDR3 coding sequence is TGTGCCAGCAGCCAAAGGGGGTCCAAAAACATTCAGTACTTC. The chain couples TRBV14 to TRBJ2-4; D may be TRBD1 (6 bases). V gave up 2 bases and J gave up 2 bases, with 7 bases separating them. Germline lookup yields CDR1 SGHDN and CDR2 FVKESK. The CDR3 has 14 amino acids.

The chain carries TRBV28 and TRBJ1-2, with D perhaps matching TRBD1 (5 bases). There are 13 residues in the CDR3. Germline CDR1 is MDHEN and CDR2 is SYDVKM. The V gene lost 8 bases and the J gene lost 8 bases, with 18 bases spanning the gap. As DNA, the CDR3 is TGTGCCAGCTCCTCATGGGCAGGGCGCGGCTACACCTTC. Its protein product is CASSSWAGRGYTF.

The rearrangement uses TRBV5-1 and TRBJ1-1; tentative D call: TRBD1 (5 bases). The CDR3 is 16 residues long. Germline-derived CDR1 and CDR2 are SGHRS and YFSETQ. V was pared by 1 base and J by 1 base, with 14 bases between. The CDR3 spells CASSLRWGEWNTEAFF. CDR3 sequence (DNA): TGCGCCAGCAGCTTGCGGTGGGGCGAGTGGAACACTGAAGCTTTCTTT.

The rearrangement joins TRBV30 to TRBJ1-5; TRBD1 is a possible D gene (6 bases). There are 14 residues in the CDR3. Between the trimmed V and J ends, which lost 5 bases and 2 bases, there was a span of 13 bases. Germline V lookup: CDR1 GTSNPN, CDR2 SVGIG (reference sequence). CDR3 DNA: TGTGCCTGGGCCCCCGGGGGCGGCAATCAGCCCCAGCATTTT. Translating it yields CAWAPGGGNQPQHF.